This record covers a single T cell receptor beta chain. Its antigen is currently unknown. This sample stems from a study of EBV T-cell therapy then PD-1 blockade in nasopharyngeal carcinoma. Repertoires were generated with immunoSEQ multiplex PCR, while TCRdb's copy carries only in-frame clones and drops some. Of around 19,000 clones in the sample, around four fifths are singletons; the top ten hold under 35%. Trimming removed 2 bases at V and 4 bases at J, with 9 bases between. The germline V gene has CDR1 MNHEY and CDR2 SVGEGT. The CDR3 has 14 amino acids. Regarding time point: 266 days after commencement of treatment, after nivolumab therapy. Treatment in this sample: AdE1-LMPpoly-expanded autologous EBV-specific T-cell therapy followed by anti-PD-1 nivolumab.

The sequence was obtained from a man aged 40-49 years with nasopharyngeal carcinoma. The rearrangement links TRBV6-2 or TRBV6-3 to TRBJ2-1; no definite D call. This material consisted of CD8+ T cells from blood, taken between days 200 and 300 from a patient whose treatment included autologous EBV-specific T cells and nivolumab. The CDR3 sequence: CASSYQSAYNEQFF. In DNA, the CDR3 is TGTGCCAGCAGTTACCAAAGCGCGTACAATGAGCAGTTCTTC.